This T cell receptor (beta chain) was captured by sequencing in a study of T cell responses to AZD1222 COVID-19 vaccine. Trimming cost V 1 base and J 4 bases, with 8 bases left between them. Germline lookup yields CDR1 GTSNPN and CDR2 SVGIG (reference sequence). CDR3 size: 12 residues. TCRdb keeps only in-frame clones here, not all; method: immunoSEQ multiplex PCR. The sample records about 72,000 clones, approximately 90% being singletons. Study-wide points: Clonal diversity may have been underestimated, and the donors were mostly white British, with more females than males. Repertoires were sampled only after the peak T cell response.

In regard to this clone: What it binds is unknown.

Pooling of second doses given at about 4 or about 12 weeks was done. The starting material was peripheral blood, obtained 28 days after the second AZD1222 dose. The TCR originated in an adult who received the AZD1222 COVID-19 vaccine. The chain has TRBV30 and TRBJ2-7; D might be TRBD1 or TRBD2, each matching 5 bases. This CDR3 reads CAWSERGYEQYF. Written as DNA, the CDR3 is TGTGCCTGGAGTGAGAGGGGTTACGAGCAGTACTTC.